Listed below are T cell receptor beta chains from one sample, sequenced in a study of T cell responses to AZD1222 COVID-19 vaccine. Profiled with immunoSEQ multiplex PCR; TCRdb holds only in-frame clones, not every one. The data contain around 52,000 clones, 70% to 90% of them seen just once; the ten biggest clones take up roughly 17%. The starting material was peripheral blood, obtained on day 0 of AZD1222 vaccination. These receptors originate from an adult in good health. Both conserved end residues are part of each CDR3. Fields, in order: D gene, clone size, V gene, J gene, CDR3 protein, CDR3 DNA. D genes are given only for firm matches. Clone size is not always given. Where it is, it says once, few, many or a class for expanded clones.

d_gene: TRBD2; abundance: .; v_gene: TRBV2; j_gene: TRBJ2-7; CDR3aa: CASYLAGVYEQYF; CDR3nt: TGTGCCAGCTACCTAGCGGGGGTCTACGAGCAGTACTTC
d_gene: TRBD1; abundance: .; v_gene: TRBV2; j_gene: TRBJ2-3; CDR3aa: CASIRQGVGTDTQYF; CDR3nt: TGTGCCAGCATTCGACAGGGAGTTGGCACAGATACGCAGTATTTT
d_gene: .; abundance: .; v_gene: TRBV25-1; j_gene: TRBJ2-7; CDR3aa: CASRNSGVYEQYF; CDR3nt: TGTGCCAGCAGGAATTCGGGGGTATACGAGCAGTACTTC
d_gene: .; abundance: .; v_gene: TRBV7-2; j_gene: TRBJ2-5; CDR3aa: CASSFTSGETQYF; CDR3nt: TGTGCCAGCAGCTTCACTTCGGGAGAGACCCAGTACTTC
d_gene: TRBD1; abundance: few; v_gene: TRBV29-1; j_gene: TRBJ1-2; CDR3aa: CSAEGEPGGKAHGYTF; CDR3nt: TGCAGCGCGGAGGGCGAGCCAGGGGGCAAAGCCCATGGCTACACCTTC
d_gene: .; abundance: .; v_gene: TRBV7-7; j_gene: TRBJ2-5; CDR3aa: CASSSDWGLQETQYF; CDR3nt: TGTGCTAGCAGCTCCGACTGGGGACTCCAAGAGACCCAGTACTTC
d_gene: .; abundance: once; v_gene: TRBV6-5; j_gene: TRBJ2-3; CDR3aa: CASLGRGDGTDTQYF; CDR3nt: TGTGCCAGCCTAGGGCGGGGCGACGGGACAGATACGCAGTATTTT
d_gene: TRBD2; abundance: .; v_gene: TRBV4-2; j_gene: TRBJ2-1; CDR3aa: CASSQARLAGGANEQFF; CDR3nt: TGTGCCAGCAGCCAAGCGAGACTAGCGGGAGGGGCCAATGAGCAGTTCTTC
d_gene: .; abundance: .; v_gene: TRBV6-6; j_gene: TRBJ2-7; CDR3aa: CASSYFNGPAGDEQYF; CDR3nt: TGTGCCAGCAGTTACTTTAACGGTCCCGCCGGCGACGAGCAGTACTTC
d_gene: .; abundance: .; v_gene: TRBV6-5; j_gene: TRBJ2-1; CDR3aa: CASSSTYNEQFF; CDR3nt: TGTGCCAGCAGCTCCACCTACAATGAGCAGTTCTTC
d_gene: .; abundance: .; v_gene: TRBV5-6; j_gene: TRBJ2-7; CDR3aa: CASSAGHGVYEQYF; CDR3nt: TGTGCCAGCAGTGCAGGACATGGGGTCTACGAGCAGTACTTC
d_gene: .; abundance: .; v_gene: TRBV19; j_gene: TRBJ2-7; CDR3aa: CASSSEPGHGYEQYF; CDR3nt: TGTGCCAGTAGTAGCGAACCGGGACACGGATACGAGCAGTACTTC
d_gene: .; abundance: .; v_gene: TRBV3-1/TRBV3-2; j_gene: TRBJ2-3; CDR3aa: CASSHPGSGYITDTQYF; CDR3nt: TGTGCCAGCAGCCATCCGGGTTCGGGCTATATCACAGATACGCAGTATTTT
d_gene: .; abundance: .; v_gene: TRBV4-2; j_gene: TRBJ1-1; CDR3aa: CASSQQEKNTEAFF; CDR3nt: TGTGCCAGCAGCCAGCAGGAGAAGAACACTGAAGCTTTCTTT
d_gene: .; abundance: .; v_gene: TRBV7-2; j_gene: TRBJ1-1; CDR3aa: CASSPGFTEAFF; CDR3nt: TGTGCCAGCAGCCCCGGGTTCACTGAAGCTTTCTTT
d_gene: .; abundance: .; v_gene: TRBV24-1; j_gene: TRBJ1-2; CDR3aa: CATRGTNYGYTF; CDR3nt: TGTGCCACCCGGGGGACTAACTATGGCTACACCTTC
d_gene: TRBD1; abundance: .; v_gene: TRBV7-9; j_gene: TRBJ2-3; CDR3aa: CASSRGQGRADTQYF; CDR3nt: TGTGCCAGCAGCCGGGGACAGGGGAGGGCAGATACGCAGTATTTT
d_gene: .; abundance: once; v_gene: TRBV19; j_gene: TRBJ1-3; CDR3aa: CASSPAKGNTIYF; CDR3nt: TGTGCCAGTAGCCCCGCGAAAGGAAACACCATATATTTT
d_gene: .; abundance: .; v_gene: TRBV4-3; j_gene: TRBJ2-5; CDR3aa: CASSQDRGAVYF; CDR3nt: TGCGCCAGCAGCCAAGATCGGGGAGCCGTCTACTTC
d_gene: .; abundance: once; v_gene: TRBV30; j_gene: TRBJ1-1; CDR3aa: CAWGRQEHTEAFF; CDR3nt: TGTGCCTGGGGGAGACAAGAGCACACTGAAGCTTTCTTT
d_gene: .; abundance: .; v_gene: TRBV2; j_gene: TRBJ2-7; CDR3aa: CASSNTGYEQYF; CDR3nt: TGTGCCAGCAGTAACACAGGGTACGAGCAGTACTTC
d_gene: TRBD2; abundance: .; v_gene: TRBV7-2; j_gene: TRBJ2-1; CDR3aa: CATRAGGLDEQFF; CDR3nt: TGTGCCACAAGAGCGGGAGGATTGGATGAGCAGTTCTTC
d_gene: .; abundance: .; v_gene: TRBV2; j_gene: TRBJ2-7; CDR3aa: CASQRGADAYEQYF; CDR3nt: TGTGCCAGCCAACGGGGGGCAGACGCCTACGAGCAGTACTTC
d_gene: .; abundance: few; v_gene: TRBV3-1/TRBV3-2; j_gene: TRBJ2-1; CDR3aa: CASSQDGGGREQFF; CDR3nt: TGTGCCAGCAGCCAAGATGGGGGGGGCAGGGAGCAGTTCTTC
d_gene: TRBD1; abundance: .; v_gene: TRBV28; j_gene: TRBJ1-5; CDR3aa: CASTPGGRLNQPQHF; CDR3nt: TGTGCCAGCACTCCAGGGGGCCGACTTAATCAGCCCCAGCATTTT
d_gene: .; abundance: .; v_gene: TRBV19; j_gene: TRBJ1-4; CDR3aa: CASNGFGGSLAGNEKLFF; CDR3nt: TGTGCCAGTAACGGATTCGGAGGGTCCCTGGCCGGTAATGAAAAACTGTTTTTT
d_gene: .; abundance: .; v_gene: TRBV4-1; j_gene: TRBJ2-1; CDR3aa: CASGDNEQFF; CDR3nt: TGCGCCAGCGGGGACAATGAGCAGTTCTTC
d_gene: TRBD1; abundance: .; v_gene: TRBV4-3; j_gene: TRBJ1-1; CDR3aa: CASSPQGLPTDTEAFF; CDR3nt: TGCGCCAGCAGCCCACAGGGGCTCCCGACCGACACTGAAGCTTTCTTT
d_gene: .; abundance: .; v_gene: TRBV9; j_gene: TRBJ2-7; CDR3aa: CASSVEDSYEQYF; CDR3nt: TGTGCCAGCAGCGTAGAAGACAGCTACGAGCAGTACTTC
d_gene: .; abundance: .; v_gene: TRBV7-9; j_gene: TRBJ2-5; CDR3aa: CASSPPGTQETQYF; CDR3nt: TGTGCCAGCAGCCCCCCCGGGACCCAAGAGACCCAGTACTTC
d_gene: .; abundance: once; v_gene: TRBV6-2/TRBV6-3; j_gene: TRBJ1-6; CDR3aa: CASSQNLGLDSPLHF; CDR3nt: TGTGCCAGCAGCCAAAACCTGGGCTTGGACTCACCCCTCCACTTT
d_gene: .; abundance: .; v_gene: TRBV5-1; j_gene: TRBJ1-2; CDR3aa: CASSFRTRDFHLGYTF; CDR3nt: TGCGCCAGCAGCTTCAGGACTAGGGATTTTCATTTAGGCTACACCTTC
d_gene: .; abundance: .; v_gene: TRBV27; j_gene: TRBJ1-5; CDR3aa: CASSFGHTGQFNQPQHF; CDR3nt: TGTGCCAGCAGTTTCGGCCATACTGGACAGTTCAATCAGCCCCAGCATTTT
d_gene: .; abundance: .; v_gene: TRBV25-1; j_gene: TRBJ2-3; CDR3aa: CASSEFGGGSPTDTQYF; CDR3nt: TGTGCCAGCAGTGAATTTGGAGGGGGTTCACCCACAGATACGCAGTATTTT
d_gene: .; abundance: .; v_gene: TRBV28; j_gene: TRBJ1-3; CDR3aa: CASSPDGIGNTIYF; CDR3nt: TGTGCCAGCAGTCCCGACGGGATTGGAAACACCATATATTTT
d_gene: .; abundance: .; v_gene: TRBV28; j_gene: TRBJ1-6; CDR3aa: CASRFRGGNSPLHF; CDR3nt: TGTGCCAGCAGATTCAGGGGTGGTAATTCACCCCTCCACTTT
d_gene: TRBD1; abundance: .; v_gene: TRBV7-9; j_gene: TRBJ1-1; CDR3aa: CASSLEWDSAEAFF; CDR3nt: TGTGCCAGCAGCTTAGAATGGGACAGCGCTGAAGCTTTCTTT
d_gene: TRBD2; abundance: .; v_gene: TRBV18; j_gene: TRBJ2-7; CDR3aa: CASRGASGIYEQYF; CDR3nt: TGTGCCAGCCGAGGGGCTAGCGGGATTTACGAGCAGTACTTC
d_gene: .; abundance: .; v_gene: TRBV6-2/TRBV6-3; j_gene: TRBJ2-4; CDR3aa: CASSAEVNIQYF; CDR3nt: TGTGCCAGCAGCGCTGAAGTGAACATTCAGTACTTC
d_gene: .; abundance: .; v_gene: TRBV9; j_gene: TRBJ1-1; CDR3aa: CASSVTPGTENTEAFF; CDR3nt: TGTGCCAGCAGCGTAACCCCCGGGACGGAGAACACTGAAGCTTTCTTT
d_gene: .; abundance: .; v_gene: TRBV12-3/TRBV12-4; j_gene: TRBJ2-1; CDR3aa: CASSFPAAEQFF; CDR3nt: TGTGCCAGCAGTTTCCCGGCCGCTGAGCAGTTCTTC
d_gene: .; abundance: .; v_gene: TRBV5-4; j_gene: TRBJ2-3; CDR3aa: CASSSGDGADTQYF; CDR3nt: TGTGCCAGCAGCTCGGGGGACGGCGCAGATACGCAGTATTTT